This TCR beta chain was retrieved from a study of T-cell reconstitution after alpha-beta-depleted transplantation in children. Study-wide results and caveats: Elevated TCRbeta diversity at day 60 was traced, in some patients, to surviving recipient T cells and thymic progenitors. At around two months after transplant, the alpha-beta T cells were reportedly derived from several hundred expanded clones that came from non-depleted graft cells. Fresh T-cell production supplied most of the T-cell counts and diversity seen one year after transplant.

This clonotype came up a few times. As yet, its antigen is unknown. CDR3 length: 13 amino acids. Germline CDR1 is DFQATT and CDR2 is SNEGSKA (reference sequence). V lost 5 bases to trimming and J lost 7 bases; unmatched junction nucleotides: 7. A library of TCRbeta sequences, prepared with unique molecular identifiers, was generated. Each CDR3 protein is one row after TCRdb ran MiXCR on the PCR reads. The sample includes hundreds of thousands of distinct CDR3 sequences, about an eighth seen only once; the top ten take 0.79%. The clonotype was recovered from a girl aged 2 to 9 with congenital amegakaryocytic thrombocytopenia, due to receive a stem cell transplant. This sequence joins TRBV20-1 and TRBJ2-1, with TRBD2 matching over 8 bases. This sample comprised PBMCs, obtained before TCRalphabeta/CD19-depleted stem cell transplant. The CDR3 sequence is CSAYRTSTNEQFF. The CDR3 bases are TGCAGTGCTTATCGGACTAGCACTAATGAGCAGTTCTTC.